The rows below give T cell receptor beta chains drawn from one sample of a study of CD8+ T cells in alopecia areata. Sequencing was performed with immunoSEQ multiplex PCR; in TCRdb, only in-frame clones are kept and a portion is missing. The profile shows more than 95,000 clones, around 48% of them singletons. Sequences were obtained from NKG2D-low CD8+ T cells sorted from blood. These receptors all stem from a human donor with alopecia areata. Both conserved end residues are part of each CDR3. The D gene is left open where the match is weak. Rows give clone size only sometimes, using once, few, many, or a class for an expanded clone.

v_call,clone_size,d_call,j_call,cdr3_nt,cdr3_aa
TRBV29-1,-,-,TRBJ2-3,TGCAGCGTTGAAGGACAGGGCACAGATACGCAGTATTTT,CSVEGQGTDTQYF
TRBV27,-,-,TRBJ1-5,TGTGCCAGCAGTTTATCGATAGGCAATCAGCCCCAGCATTTT,CASSLSIGNQPQHF
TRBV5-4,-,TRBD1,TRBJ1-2,TGTGCCAGCAGCCTACAGGGGAATGGCTACACCTTC,CASSLQGNGYTF
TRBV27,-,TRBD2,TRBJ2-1,TGTGCCAGCAGTTCGGGACTAGCGGGAGTGGATGAGCAGTTCTTC,CASSSGLAGVDEQFF
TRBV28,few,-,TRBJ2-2,TGTGCCAGCATCGGTGGTAGGGTACGAGCCGGGGAGCTGTTTTTT,CASIGGRVRAGELFF
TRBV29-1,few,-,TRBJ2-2,TGCAGCGCCGACAGGGAGGACACCGGGGAGCTGTTTTTT,CSADREDTGELFF
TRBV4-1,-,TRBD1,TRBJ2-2,TGCGCCAGCAGCCAAGAGGGACAGCTCCCCGGGGAGCTGTTTTTT,CASSQEGQLPGELFF
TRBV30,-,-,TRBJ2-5,TGTGCCTGGAGATTAGAGACCCAGTACTTC,CAWRLETQYF
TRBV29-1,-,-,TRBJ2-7,TGCAGCGTTGCAACGGGGCGGACCTACGAGCAGTACTTC,CSVATGRTYEQYF
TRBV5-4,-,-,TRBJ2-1,TGTGCCAGCAGCTTGCGACAGTCCTACAATGAGCAGTTCTTC,CASSLRQSYNEQFF
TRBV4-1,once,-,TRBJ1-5,TGCGCCAGCAGCCACCGAGGGGGTAGCAATCAGCCCCAGCATTTT,CASSHRGGSNQPQHF
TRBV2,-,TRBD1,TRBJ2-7,TGTGCCAGCAGGGGACAGGAAGAGTACTTC,CASRGQEEYF
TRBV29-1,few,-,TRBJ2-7,TGCAGCGTTGCACTAGATTCCTACGAGCAGTACTTC,CSVALDSYEQYF
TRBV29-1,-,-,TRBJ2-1,TGCAGCGTTCCTCAAGGGAAGCGGACCAATGAGCAGTTCTTC,CSVPQGKRTNEQFF
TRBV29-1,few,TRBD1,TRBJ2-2,TGCAGCGTGACAGGGGAGGCCGGGGAGCTGTTTTTT,CSVTGEAGELFF
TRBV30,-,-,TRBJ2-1,TGTGCCTGGAGTCAGGGGGGCGGGGAGCAGTTCTTC,CAWSQGGGEQFF
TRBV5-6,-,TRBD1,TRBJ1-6,TGTGCCAGCAGCTTGGAGGGGGCAGGGCTTTCACCCCTCCACTTT,CASSLEGAGLSPLHF
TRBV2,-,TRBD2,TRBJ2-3,TGTGCCAGCAGAACGCCGGGACTAGCGGGGAAAGCAGATACGCAGTATTTT,CASRTPGLAGKADTQYF
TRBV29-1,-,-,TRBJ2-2,TGCAGCGTTGTCGGCCATAATACCGGGGAGCTGTTTTTT,CSVVGHNTGELFF
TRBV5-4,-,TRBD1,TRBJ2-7,TGTGCCAGCAGCCAACAGGGGGGCGAGCAGTACTTC,CASSQQGGEQYF
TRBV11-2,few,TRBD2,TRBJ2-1,TGTGCCAGCAGCTTAGTCTATAGCGGGGAAAATAACAATGAGCAGTTCTTC,CASSLVYSGENNNEQFF
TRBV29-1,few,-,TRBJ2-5,TGCAGCGTTGATGCCAGCCAAGAGACCCAGTACTTC,CSVDASQETQYF
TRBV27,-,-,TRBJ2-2,TGTGCCAGCAGTTTAGCGCCACCGAACACCGGGGAGCTGTTTTTT,CASSLAPPNTGELFF
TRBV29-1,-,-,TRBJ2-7,TGCAGCGTTGATGGGCTAAAGGGGAGAGACTACGAGCAGTACTTC,CSVDGLKGRDYEQYF
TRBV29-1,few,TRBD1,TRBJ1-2,TGCAGCGTTAGCCCAGGGGGAAGTTATGGCTACACCTTC,CSVSPGGSYGYTF
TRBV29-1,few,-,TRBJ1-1,TGCAGCGGGGGGTTGGGGGCTGGGACTGAAGCTTTCTTT,CSGGLGAGTEAFF
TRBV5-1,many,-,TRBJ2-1,TGCGCCAGCAGCCCAAATCCTAATGAGCAGTTCTTC,CASSPNPNEQFF
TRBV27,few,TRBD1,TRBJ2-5,TGTGCCAGCAGTAACAGGGGTCAAGAGACCCAGTACTTC,CASSNRGQETQYF
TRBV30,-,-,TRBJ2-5,TGTGCCTGGAGTGTCCTGACGGGGCAAGACTTC,CAWSVLTGQDF
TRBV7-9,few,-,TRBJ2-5,TGTGCCAGCAGCCTAGAGACCCAGTACTTC,CASSLETQYF
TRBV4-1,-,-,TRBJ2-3,TGCGCCAGCAGCCGCGGGGACCCCACAGATACGCAGTATTTT,CASSRGDPTDTQYF
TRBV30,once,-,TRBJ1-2,TGTGCCTGGAGAAAGGGATTCTATGGCTACACCTTC,CAWRKGFYGYTF
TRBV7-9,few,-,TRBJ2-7,TGTGCCAGCAGCTTTGGGAGGAGCTACGAGCAGTACTTC,CASSFGRSYEQYF